This T cell receptor beta chain was recovered during a study of cytomegalovirus exposure and HLA in healthy donors. At the level of the study: Samples from HLA-typed donors yielded 85 million to 95 million unique TCRs in an early data release. Study-level points and caveats: In vitro testing confirmed a few CMV-associated chains as specific for CMV antigens.

Notes on this clone: The antigen is not known.

V was pared by 1 base and J by 7 bases, with 15 bases of the junction left unmatched. Germline values: CDR1 MNHNS, CDR2 SASEGT. The CDR3 covers 18 residues. The study ran its PCR with 60 Vbeta and 13 Jbeta primers. TCRdb keeps only in-frame clones here, not all; method: immunoSEQ multiplex PCR. The table lists almost 95,000 clones, 69% of them singletons. This receptor was taken from a man in his fifties or sixties in good health and CMV-seronegative. This chain uses TRBV6-1 with TRBJ1-4; 7 nucleotides align to TRBD1. Sequencing used PBMCs. DNA for the CDR3: TGTGCCAGCAGTGAAGTGAGAGACAGGGTTTTATGGGGTGAAAAACTGTTTTTT. It is translated as CASSEVRDRVLWGEKLFF.